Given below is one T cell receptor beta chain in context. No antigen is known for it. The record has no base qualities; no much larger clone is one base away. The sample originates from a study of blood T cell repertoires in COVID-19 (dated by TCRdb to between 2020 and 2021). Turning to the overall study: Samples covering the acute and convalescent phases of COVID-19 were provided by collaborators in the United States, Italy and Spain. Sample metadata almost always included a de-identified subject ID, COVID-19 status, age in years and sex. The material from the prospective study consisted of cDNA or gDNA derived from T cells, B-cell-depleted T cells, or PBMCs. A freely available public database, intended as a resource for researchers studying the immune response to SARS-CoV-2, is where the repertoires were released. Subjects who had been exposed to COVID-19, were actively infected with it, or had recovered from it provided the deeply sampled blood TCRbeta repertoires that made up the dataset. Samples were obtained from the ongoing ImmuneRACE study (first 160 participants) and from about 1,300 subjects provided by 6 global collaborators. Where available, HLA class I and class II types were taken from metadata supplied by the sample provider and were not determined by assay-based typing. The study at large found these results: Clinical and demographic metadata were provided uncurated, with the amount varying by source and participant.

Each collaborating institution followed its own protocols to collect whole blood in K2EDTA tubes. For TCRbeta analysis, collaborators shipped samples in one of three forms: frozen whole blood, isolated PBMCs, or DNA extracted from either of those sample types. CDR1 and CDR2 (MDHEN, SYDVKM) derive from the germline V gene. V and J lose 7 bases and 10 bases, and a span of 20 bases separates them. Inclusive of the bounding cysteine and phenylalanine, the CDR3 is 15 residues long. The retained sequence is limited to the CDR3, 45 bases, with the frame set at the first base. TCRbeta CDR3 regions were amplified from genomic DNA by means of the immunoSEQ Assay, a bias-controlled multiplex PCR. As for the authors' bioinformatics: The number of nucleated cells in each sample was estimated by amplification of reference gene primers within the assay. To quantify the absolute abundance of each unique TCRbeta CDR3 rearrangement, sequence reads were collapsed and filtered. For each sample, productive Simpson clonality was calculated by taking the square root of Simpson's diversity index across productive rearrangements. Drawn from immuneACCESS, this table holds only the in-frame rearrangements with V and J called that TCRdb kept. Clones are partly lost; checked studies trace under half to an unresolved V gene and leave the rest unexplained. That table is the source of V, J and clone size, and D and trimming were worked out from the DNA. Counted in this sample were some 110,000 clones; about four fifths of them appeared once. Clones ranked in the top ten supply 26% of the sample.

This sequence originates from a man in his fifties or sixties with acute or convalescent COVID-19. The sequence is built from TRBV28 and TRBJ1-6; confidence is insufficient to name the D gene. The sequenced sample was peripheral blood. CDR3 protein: CASTERSTYGSPLHF. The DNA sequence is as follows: TGTGCCAGCACCGAAAGGTCGACTTATGGATCACCCCTCCACTTT.